The 12 T cell receptor beta chains in this list originate from one sample, sequenced in a study of shared clonotypes between healthy human individuals. Here immunoSEQ multiplex PCR was the method, and the copy in TCRdb shows in-frame clones only, minus some. Of roughly 1,100,000 clones listed, about 70% were seen once; the top ten hold over 1.3%. Sequenced sample: memory CD4+ T cells sorted from blood. Subset of the sample: CD45RA-negative fraction. The source is a man younger than 30 in good health.

The chain combines TRBV5-1 with TRBJ2-7; TRBD1 matches 10 bases. Germline CDR1 SGHRS, CDR2 YFSETQ. V shed 0 bases and J 6 bases; nucleotides not matched to a gene: 6. The CDR3 loop spans 15 amino acids. DNA for the CDR3: TGCGCCAGCAGCTTGGAGGTCTGGACAGGGGGCGAGCAGTACTTC. This gives the protein CASSLEVWTGGEQYF.

There are a few counts of this clone. The chain recombines TRBV9 with TRBJ2-5; TRBD1 or TRBD2 may be the D gene (5 bases each). This CDR3 spans 15 amino acids. V lost 0 bases to trimming and J lost 5 bases, with 14 bases between them. Germline values: CDR1 SGDLS, CDR2 YYNGEE. The CDR3 spells CASSVAPGPRETQYF. In DNA, the CDR3 is TGTGCCAGCAGCGTAGCTCCGGGACCCAGGGAGACCCAGTACTTC.

The chain is built from TRBV9 and TRBJ2-5, with a possible D match to TRBD2 (5 bases). The CDR3 is 13 residues long. The germline CDR1 and CDR2 sequences are SGDLS and YYNGEE. With 0 bases removed from V and 7 bases from J, the gap between germline ends came to 10 bases. The CDR3 loop is CASSVGGFGTQYF. In nucleotides, the CDR3 is TGTGCCAGCAGCGTAGGAGGGTTTGGGACCCAGTACTTC.

V is TRBV6-1 and J is TRBJ2-7; D unclear. Germline-derived CDR1 and CDR2 are MNHNS and SASEGT. The CDR3 length is 11 residues. Trimming removed 8 bases at V and 6 bases at J, with 11 bases between. The CDR3 protein is CASFGNAEQYF. In nucleotides, the CDR3 is TGTGCCAGCTTCGGAAACGCCGAGCAGTACTTC.

The rearrangement joins TRBV27 to TRBJ2-1; 13 bases fit TRBD2. There are 15 residues in the CDR3. With 5 bases clipped from V and 8 bases from J, the junction kept 6 bases outside the gene matches. The germline CDR1 and CDR2 sequences are MNHEY and SMNVEV (reference sequence). The CDR3 DNA follows: TGTGCCAGCAGTGCCCCCGGGACTAGCGGGGATGAGCAGTTCTTC. Translated, it gives CASSAPGTSGDEQFF.

This clone has only one observation. The chain carries TRBV19 and TRBJ1-2; D not resolved. CDR1 and CDR2 from the germline V gene are LNHDA and SQIVND (reference sequence). The CDR3 is made up of 15 amino acids. Deletions cut 3 bases from V and 4 bases from J, with 15 bases between. CDR3 sequence reads: CASSMPKSLSYGYTF. The CDR3 bases are TGTGCCAGTAGTATGCCTAAGAGTCTTTCCTATGGCTACACCTTC.

This clone was seen a single time. The rearrangement joins TRBV5-6 to TRBJ1-1, with unresolved D. Germline CDR1 reads SGHDT; CDR2 reads YYEEEE. V was trimmed by 3 bases and J by 4 bases, leaving 22 bases between them. CDR3 length: 17 residues. This chain's CDR3 is CASSSALASALGTEAFF. In DNA, the CDR3 is TGTGCCAGCAGCTCTGCTTTGGCATCAGCTCTGGGCACTGAAGCTTTCTTT.

V is TRBV2 and J is TRBJ1-2, with 11 nucleotides matching TRBD1. After removal of 4 bases from V and 3 bases from J, the junction contained 4 bases not matched to a gene. The CDR3 extends over 15 amino acids. Germline lookup yields CDR1 SNHLY and CDR2 FYNNEI. For the CDR3, the DNA is TGTGCCAGCAGTGCCCAGGGACAGGGGGACTATGGCTACACCTTC. Translation gives CASSAQGQGDYGYTF.

This clone appeared a few times. The rearrangement joins TRBV7-8 to TRBJ2-3; TRBD2 agrees at 9 bases. J was trimmed by 5 bases and V by 2 bases; bases with no gene match: 11. There are 17 residues in the CDR3. The V gene's germline CDR1 is SGHVS and CDR2 FQNEAQ. The CDR3 coding sequence is TGTGCCAGCAGCTTAATTCCGGCGGGGGGGACACTAGATACGCAGTATTTT. Translation gives CASSLIPAGGTLDTQYF.

This clone was detected only a few times. V and J are TRBV10-3 and TRBJ2-7, with 7 bases fitting TRBD1. The CDR3 runs 13 residues. J lost 6 bases, V lost 4 bases, and 6 bases had no gene match. Germline values: CDR1 ENHRY, CDR2 SYGVKD. In DNA form, the CDR3 reads TGTGCCATCAGTGCCCGGACAGGTAGCGAGCAGTACTTC. Translated, it gives CAISARTGSEQYF.

V gene TRBV18 combines with J gene TRBJ1-4; D not resolved. Germline V gene lookup returns CDR1 KGHSH and CDR2 LQKENI. Between the trimmed V and J ends, which lost 0 bases and 8 bases, there was a span of 7 bases. The CDR3 spans 13 residues. CDR3 sequence reads: CASSPPYDEKLFF. The CDR3 DNA sequence: TGTGCCAGCTCACCACCATATGACGAAAAACTGTTTTTT.

This chain joins TRBV9 and TRBJ2-3; unclear D gene. Germline V gives CDR1 SGDLS, CDR2 YYNGEE. The CDR3 is 12 amino acids. Trimming stripped 3 bases from V and 7 bases from J, with 9 bases between. The CDR3 region has the DNA TGTGCCAGCAGCGGCCTCGAAAATACGCAGTATTTT. It yields the protein CASSGLENTQYF.